This paragraph reports one T cell receptor beta chain. This specimen belongs to a study of blood T cell repertoires in COVID-19. Germline CDR1 SGHVS, CDR2 FQNEAQ. V gave up 5 bases and J gave up 1 base, with 14 bases separating them. The CDR3 extends over 15 amino acids. Sequencing used immunoSEQ multiplex PCR; TCRdb keeps in-frame clones, though not all of them. The table lists 300,000 to 400,000 clones, about 88% of them singletons. The TCR sequence derives from a woman aged 70-85 years with COVID-19, enrolled during active disease. The sequenced sample consisted of peripheral blood. The chain joins TRBV7-8 to TRBJ1-1; the D is unclear. The CDR3 here is CASSPEGRRNTEAFF. CDR3 coding DNA: TGTGCCAGCAGCCCAGAAGGTCGGAGGAACACTGAAGCTTTCTTT. The entire variable domain, with the rest obtained from reference TRBV7-8 and TRBJ1-1, is as follows: GAGVSQSPRYKVAKRGQDVALRCDPISGHVSLFWYQQALGQGPEFLTYFQNEAQLDKSGLPSDRFFAERPEGSVSTLKIQRTQQEDSAVYLCASSPEGRRNTEAFFGQGTRLTVV.